This passage covers 28 T cell receptor beta chains from one sample sequenced in a study of response to subunit inactivated influenza vaccine. Each CDR3 protein gets one entry after TCRdb re-called the RT-PCR reads with MiXCR. Among about 480,000 distinct CDR3 sequences, approximately 24% were seen once, and the ten largest hold under 2.5%. The sequences come from CD4+ T cells sorted from PBMCs, collected 4 to 6 days after vaccination. Receptor source: a man between 50 and 59 years old who received an inactivated influenza vaccine.

The chain employs TRBV10-3 and TRBJ2-1; 8 bases align to TRBD2. Germline CDR1 and CDR2: ENHRY and SYGVKD. V gave up 7 bases and J gave up 7 bases; unmatched junction bases: 12. This CDR3 is built from 15 residues. CDR3 nucleotide sequence: TGTGCCATCAAGGCGGGAGGCCCTACCTCAAATGAGCAGTTCTTC. It codes for CAIKAGGPTSNEQFF.

The table lists this clonotype with a few counts. The chain uses TRBV20-1 and TRBJ2-3, with 10 bases matching TRBD2. The CDR3 runs to 15 residues. V was clipped by 0 bases and J by 4 bases; unmatched bases: 4. Germline V lookup: CDR1 DFQATT, CDR2 SNEGSKA (reference sequence). The DNA of the CDR3 is TGCAGTGCTAGAGATCTAGCGGGAGCACCAGATACGCAGTATTTT. This codes for CSARDLAGAPDTQYF.

V is TRBV27 and J is TRBJ2-7; D may be TRBD1 (6 bases). V was cut by 3 bases and J by 0 bases, with 15 bases left in between. The CDR3 consists of 16 residues. CDR1 and CDR2 from the germline V gene are MNHEY and SMNVEV (reference sequence). CDR3 nucleotides: TGTGCCAGCAGTTTCAACTACAGGGTGAGCTCCTACGAGCAGTACTTC. Translating gives CASSFNYRVSSYEQYF.

The gene calls are TRBV7-8 and TRBJ2-2; D is uncertain. CDR3 length: 16 residues. The V gene's germline CDR1 is SGHVS and CDR2 FQNEAQ. V dropped 5 bases and J dropped 6 bases, with 19 bases sitting between them. The CDR3 nucleotides read TGTGCCAGCAGCCCCCACCCGGTTTCGGGCTCCGGGGAGCTGTTTTTT. The encoded protein is CASSPHPVSGSGELFF.

The V call is TRBV29-1, the J call TRBJ1-6, with TRBD1 matching over 9 bases. The CDR3 loop spans 16 amino acids. Looked up from germline, CDR1 is SQVTM and CDR2 is ANQGSEA. The J segment lost 7 bases and the V segment lost 3 bases, leaving 10 bases of the junction unmatched. The CDR3 reads CSVEEGQGKSNSPLHF. The CDR3 DNA reads TGCAGCGTTGAGGAGGGACAGGGCAAAAGCAATTCACCCCTCCACTTT.

This clonotype has more than one count but fewer than ten. This sequence joins TRBV20-1 and TRBJ2-3; TRBD1 might be the D (5 bases). V lost 3 bases, J lost 0 bases, and 10 bases lay in between. Germline-derived CDR1 and CDR2 are DFQATT and SNEGSKA (reference sequence). This CDR3 contains 14 residues. This CDR3 reads CSASRTISTDTQYF. The DNA for the CDR3 is TGCAGTGCTAGTCGGACAATTAGCACAGATACGCAGTATTTT.

This rearrangement joins TRBV6-5 to TRBJ2-4, with a weak D call TRBD2 (7 bases). The CDR3 covers 16 residues. The V end was cut by 6 bases, the J end by 6 bases, with 21 bases between. The V gene's germline CDR1 is MNHEY and CDR2 SVGAGI. CDR3: CASRYKGSGGANIQYF. The CDR3 DNA reads TGTGCCAGCAGATACAAGGGGTCTGGGGGGGCAAACATTCAGTACTTC.

In this sample, this clonotype turned up a few times. The junction does not match germline at one end; this may be a read error. The chain recombines TRBV7-2 with TRBJ1-1, with 8 bases matching TRBD1. Germline V gene data show CDR1 as SGHTA and CDR2 as FQGNSA. CDR3 length: 12 amino acids. CDR3 in amino acids: CASSLRTGFSQF. CDR3 coding DNA: TGTGCCAGCAGCCTTAGGACAGGGTTCTCCCAATTT.

The chain couples TRBV20-1 to TRBJ2-4, with D possibly TRBD2 on 5 matching bases. This CDR3 spans 16 amino acids. Germline V CDR1 and CDR2: DFQATT, SNEGSKA (reference sequence). Trimming took off 4 bases at V and 0 bases at J, with 16 bases between the two ends. CDR3 sequence reads: CSAIQLNGIAKNIQYF. The DNA of the CDR3 is TGCAGTGCTATACAACTAAACGGGATAGCCAAAAACATTCAGTACTTC.

This clonotype was found a few times. J is TRBJ2-7 and V is TRBV28; no firm D call. CDR3 length: 14 amino acids. CDR1 is MDHEN, CDR2 SYDVKM, per germline. Trimming stripped 1 base from V and 2 bases from J, with 9 bases between. DNA for the CDR3: TGTGCCAGCAGTTTATCCCGAAGGGCCTACGAGCAGTACTTC. The encoded protein is CASSLSRRAYEQYF.

This chain links TRBV4-1 with TRBJ2-7, with 7 positions matching TRBD1. Germline assignment: CDR1 MGHRA and CDR2 YSYEKL. Trimming removed 2 bases from V and 2 bases from J; junction bases left unmatched: 6. The CDR3 extends over 15 amino acids. The CDR3 nucleotides read TGCGCCAGCAGCCAAACCGGGACAGCCGCCTACGAGCAGTACTTC. It yields the protein CASSQTGTAAYEQYF.

The chain combines TRBV20-1 with TRBJ1-2, with 10 positions matching TRBD1. The CDR3 runs to 13 residues. J lost 5 bases, V lost 7 bases, and 7 bases had no gene match. Looked up from germline, CDR1 is DFQATT and CDR2 is SNEGSKA (reference sequence). The CDR3 nucleotides read TGCAGTGGGGGACAGGGGAACGGGTATGGCTACACCTTC. It codes for CSGGQGNGYGYTF.

The chain recombines TRBV20-1 with TRBJ2-7, with a weak D call TRBD1 (6 bases). V was pared by 2 bases and J by 5 bases, with 10 bases between. The length of the CDR3 is 12 residues. Germline loops: CDR1 DFQATT, CDR2 SNEGSKA (reference sequence). The CDR3 spells CSARNRVDEQYF. CDR3 nucleotides: TGCAGTGCTAGAAACAGGGTCGACGAGCAGTACTTC.

This chain links TRBV7-9 with TRBJ1-1; D might be TRBD1 (5 bases). The V gene lost 6 bases and the J gene lost 8 bases, with 13 bases spanning the gap. The CDR3 contains 12 residues. Germline V gene sequence: CDR1 SEHNR, CDR2 FQNEAQ (reference sequence). Here the CDR3 reads CASRATDREAFF. The CDR3 DNA reads TGTGCCAGCAGGGCGACAGATAGGGAAGCTTTCTTT.

This chain links TRBV5-5 with TRBJ2-7; tentatively, D is TRBD1 (6 bases). The CDR3 totals 14 residues. Deletions cut 2 bases from V and 7 bases from J, with 16 bases between. CDR1 is SGHKS, CDR2 YYEKEE, per germline (reference sequence). The CDR3 loop is CASSFGAGAGEQYF. CDR3 coding DNA: TGTGCCAGCAGCTTCGGGGCAGGGGCTGGAGAGCAGTACTTC.

The rearrangement joins TRBV20-1 to TRBJ2-3; 9 bases match TRBD2. The CDR3 has 14 residues. Germline CDR1 DFQATT, CDR2 SNEGSKA (reference sequence). The V and J ends lost 3 bases and 4 bases, in that order; junction bases with no gene match: 5. CDR3 nucleotides: TGCAGTGCTAGGTCGACTAGCGGCGCAGATACGCAGTATTTT. Translation gives CSARSTSGADTQYF.

The V gene is TRBV27, the J gene TRBJ1-1, with D uncertain. This CDR3 has 13 amino acids. V lost 5 bases and J lost 0, with 7 bases in between. Germline V CDR1 and CDR2: MNHEY, SMNVEV (reference sequence). CDR3 sequence reads: CASSRMLNTEAFF. The CDR3 region has the DNA TGTGCCAGCAGTCGGATGTTGAACACTGAAGCTTTCTTT.

The V call is TRBV28, the J call TRBJ2-7, with D maybe TRBD1 (6 bases). Trimming shortened V by 8 bases and J by 4 bases, and 15 bases separated the two germline ends. The CDR3 is 13 amino acids. CDR1 MDHEN and CDR2 SYDVKM come from the germline V gene. The CDR3 nucleotides read TGTGCCAGCGGAACGGGACACCAATACGAGCAGTACTTC. It is translated as CASGTGHQYEQYF.

This clonotype was observed a handful of times. This sequence joins TRBV7-8 and TRBJ1-1; 7 positions match TRBD1. CDR3 length: 16 amino acids. Germline V gene data show CDR1 as SGHVS and CDR2 as FQNEAQ. Trimming at V came to 5 bases and at J to 0 bases, leaving 9 bases not matched to a gene. CDR3 amino acids: CASSREQGSLNTEAFF. In nucleotides, the CDR3 is TGTGCCAGCAGCCGGGAACAGGGGTCGTTGAACACTGAAGCTTTCTTT.

This clonotype was picked up a small number of times. The chain employs TRBV25-1 and TRBJ2-1; 7 bases line up with TRBD2. V gave up 3 bases and J gave up 8 bases; unmatched junction bases: 16. Germline CDR1 and CDR2: MGHDK and SYGVNS. The CDR3 runs 17 residues. CDR3 DNA sequence: TGTGCCAGCAGTGACCTCGACGGGGGGAGGGGCATGGATGAGCAGTTCTTC. Protein: CASSDLDGGRGMDEQFF.

This rearrangement joins TRBV9 to TRBJ2-2, with D maybe TRBD2 (6 bases). Trimming shortened V by 0 bases and J by 13 bases, and 16 bases separated the two germline ends. The germline CDR1 and CDR2 sequences are SGDLS and YYNGEE. CDR3 length: 14 amino acids. The CDR3 bases are TGTGCCAGCAGCGTAGGATTGGATGGGAGGATGCTGTTTTTT. Its protein product is CASSVGLDGRMLFF.

This clonotype was counted many times. The chain recombines TRBV7-9 with TRBJ2-7; TRBD2 might be the D (6 bases). The V gene's germline CDR1 is SEHNR and CDR2 FQNEAQ (reference sequence). The CDR3 is made up of 14 amino acids. V was shortened by 3 bases and J by 0 bases, with 9 bases between the two germline ends. The CDR3 DNA reads as TGTGCCAGCAGCTTGGGGCGGGACTCCTACGAGCAGTACTTC. It encodes CASSLGRDSYEQYF.

CDR3 region: CASSQDPGQASYNEQFF. For the CDR3, the DNA is TGCGCCAGCAGCCAAGATCCGGGACAGGCGTCCTACAATGAGCAGTTCTTC. The chain is built from TRBV4-1 and TRBJ2-1; 8 bases align to TRBD1. The CDR3 is 17 residues long. CDR1 is MGHRA, CDR2 YSYEKL, per germline. With V trimmed by 0 bases and J by 1 base, 5 bases remained unmatched.

A few counts support this clonotype. The gene calls are TRBV7-9 and TRBJ1-2, with 7 positions matching TRBD1. J lost 7 bases, V lost 1 base, and 12 bases had no gene match. The germline V gene has CDR1 SEHNR and CDR2 FQNEAQ (reference sequence). The CDR3 is 16 amino acids. Here the CDR3 reads CASSLDRDSLESGYTF. CDR3 in DNA: TGTGCCAGCAGCTTAGACCGGGACAGCTTGGAAAGTGGCTACACCTTC. Using reference TRBV7-9 and TRBJ1-2 for the parts outside the CDR3, the full variable domain is DTGVSQNPRHKITKRGQNVTFRCDPISEHNRLYWYRQTLGQGPEFLTYFQNEAQLEKSRLLSDRFSAERPKGSFSTLEIQRTEQGDSAMYLCASSLDRDSLESGYTFGSGTRLTVV.

This clonotype was observed a few times. The chain joins TRBV20-1 to TRBJ1-5; TRBD1 might be the D (6 bases). The length of the CDR3 is 15 residues. Per germline, CDR1 DFQATT and CDR2 SNEGSKA (reference sequence). V was cut by 0 bases and J by 2 bases, with 11 bases left in between. CDR3 amino acids: CSARDGGAGNQPQHF. The CDR3 DNA sequence: TGCAGTGCTAGAGACGGGGGCGCGGGCAATCAGCCCCAGCATTTT.

This chain links TRBV25-1 with TRBJ1-2; the match to TRBD1 covers 7 bases. The CDR3 contains 14 residues. CDR1 is MGHDK and CDR2 is SYGVNS in the germline V gene. The V segment lost 1 base and the J segment 6 bases; nucleotides outside the gene matches: 5. As DNA, the CDR3 is TGTGCCAGCAGTGAATCTTGGCAGGGGGATGGCTACACCTTC. Protein product: CASSESWQGDGYTF.

The chain is built from TRBV6-1 and TRBJ2-1; 8 nucleotides align to TRBD2. J gave up 7 bases and V 6 bases, and 11 bases lay outside the gene matches. The V gene's germline CDR1 is MNHNS and CDR2 SASEGT. The CDR3 has 15 residues. The CDR3 nucleotides are TGTGCCAGCAGCCCAGCGGGAGTTGGGAAAAATGAGCAGTTCTTC. This codes for CASSPAGVGKNEQFF.

This clonotype was seen more than once but under ten times. The chain carries TRBV5-1 and TRBJ2-3, with D perhaps given as TRBD1 or TRBD2 (5 bases each). Trimming took off 4 bases at V and 6 bases at J, with 18 bases between the two ends. CDR1 and CDR2 from the germline V gene are SGHRS and YFSETQ. The CDR3 is 15 amino acids. CDR3 bases: TGCGCCAGCAGCCACTCCGGGACCCCTAGTGATACGCAGTATTTT. This translates into CASSHSGTPSDTQYF.